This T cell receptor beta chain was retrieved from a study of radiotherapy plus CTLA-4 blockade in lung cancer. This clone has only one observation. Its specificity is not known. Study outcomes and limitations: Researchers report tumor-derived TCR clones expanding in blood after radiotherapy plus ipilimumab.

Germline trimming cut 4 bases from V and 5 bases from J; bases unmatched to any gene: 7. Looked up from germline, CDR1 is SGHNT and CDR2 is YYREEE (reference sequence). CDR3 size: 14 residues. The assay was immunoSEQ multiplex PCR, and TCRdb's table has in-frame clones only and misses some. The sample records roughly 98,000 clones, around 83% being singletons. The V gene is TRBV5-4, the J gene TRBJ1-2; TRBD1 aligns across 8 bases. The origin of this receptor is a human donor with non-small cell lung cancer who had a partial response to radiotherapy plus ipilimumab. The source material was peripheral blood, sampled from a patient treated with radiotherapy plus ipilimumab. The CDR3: CASSPPGGGYGYTF. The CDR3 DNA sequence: TGTGCCAGCAGCCCACCAGGGGGCGGGTATGGCTACACCTTC.